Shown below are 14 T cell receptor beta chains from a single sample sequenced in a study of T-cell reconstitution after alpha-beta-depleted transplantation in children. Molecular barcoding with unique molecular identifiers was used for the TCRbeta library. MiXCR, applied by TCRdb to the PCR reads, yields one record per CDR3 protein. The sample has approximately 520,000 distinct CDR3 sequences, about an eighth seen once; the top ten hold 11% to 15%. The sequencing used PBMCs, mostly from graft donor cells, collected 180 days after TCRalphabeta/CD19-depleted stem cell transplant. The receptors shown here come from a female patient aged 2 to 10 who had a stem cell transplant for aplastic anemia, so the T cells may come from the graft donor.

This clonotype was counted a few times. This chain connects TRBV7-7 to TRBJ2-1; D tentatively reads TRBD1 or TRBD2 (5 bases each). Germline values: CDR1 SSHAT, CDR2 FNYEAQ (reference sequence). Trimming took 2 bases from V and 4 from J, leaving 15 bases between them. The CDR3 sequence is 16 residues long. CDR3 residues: CASSLYPGRPYNEQFF. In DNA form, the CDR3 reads TGTGCCAGCAGCTTATACCCGGGACGGCCTTACAATGAGCAGTTCTTC.

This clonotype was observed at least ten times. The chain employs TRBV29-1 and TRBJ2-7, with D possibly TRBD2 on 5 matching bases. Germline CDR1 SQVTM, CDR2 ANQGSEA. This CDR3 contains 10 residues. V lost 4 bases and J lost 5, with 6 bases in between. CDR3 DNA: TGCAGCGTTGGGGGAGACGAGCAGTACTTC. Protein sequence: CSVGGDEQYF.

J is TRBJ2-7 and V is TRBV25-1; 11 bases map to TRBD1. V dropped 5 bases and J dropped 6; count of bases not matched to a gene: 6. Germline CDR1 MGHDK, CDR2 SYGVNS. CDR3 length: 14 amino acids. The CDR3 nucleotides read TGTGCCAGCAGTCAACCGGGACAGGGGGGCGAGCAGTACTTC. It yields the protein CASSQPGQGGEQYF.

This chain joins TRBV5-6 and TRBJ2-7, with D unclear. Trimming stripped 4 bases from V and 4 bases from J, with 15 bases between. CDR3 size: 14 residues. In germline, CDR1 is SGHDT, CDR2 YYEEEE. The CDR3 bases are TGTGCCAGCAGCCCCGGGTCCGGGCGTTACGAGCAGTACGTC. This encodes CASSPGSGRYEQYV.

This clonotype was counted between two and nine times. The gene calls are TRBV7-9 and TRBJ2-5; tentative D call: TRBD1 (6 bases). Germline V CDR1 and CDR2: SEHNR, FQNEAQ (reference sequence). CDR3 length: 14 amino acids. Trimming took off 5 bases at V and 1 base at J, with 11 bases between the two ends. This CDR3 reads CASSLGTTQETQYF. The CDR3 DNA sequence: TGTGCCAGCAGCCTCGGGACAACCCAAGAGACCCAGTACTTC.

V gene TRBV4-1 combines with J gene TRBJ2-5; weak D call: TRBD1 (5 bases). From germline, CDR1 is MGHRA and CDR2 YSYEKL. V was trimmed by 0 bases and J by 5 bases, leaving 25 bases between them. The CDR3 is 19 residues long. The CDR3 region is CASSQDRVAVPLIGETQYF. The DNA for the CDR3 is TGCGCCAGCAGCCAAGACAGGGTGGCGGTCCCCCTTATTGGGGAGACCCAGTACTTC.

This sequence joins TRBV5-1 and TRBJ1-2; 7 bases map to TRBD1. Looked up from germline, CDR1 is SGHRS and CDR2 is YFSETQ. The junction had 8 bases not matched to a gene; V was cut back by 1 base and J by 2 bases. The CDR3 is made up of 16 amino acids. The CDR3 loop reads CASSLPIPTGNYGYTF. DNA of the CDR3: TGCGCCAGCAGCTTGCCGATTCCGACAGGGAACTATGGCTACACCTTC.

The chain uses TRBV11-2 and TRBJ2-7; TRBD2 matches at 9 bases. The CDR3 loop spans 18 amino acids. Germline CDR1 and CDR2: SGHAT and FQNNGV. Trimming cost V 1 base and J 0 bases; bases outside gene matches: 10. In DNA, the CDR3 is TGTGCCAGCAGCTTAGGGGGGTTAGCGGGAGCGATCTCCTACGAGCAGTACTTC. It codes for CASSLGGLAGAISYEQYF.

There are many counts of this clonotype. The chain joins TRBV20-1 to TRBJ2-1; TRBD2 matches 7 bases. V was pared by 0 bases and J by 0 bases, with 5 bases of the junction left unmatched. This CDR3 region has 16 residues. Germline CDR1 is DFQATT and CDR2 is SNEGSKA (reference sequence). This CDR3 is CSARDPLAASYNEQFF. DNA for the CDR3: TGCAGTGCTAGAGATCCGCTAGCGGCCTCCTACAATGAGCAGTTCTTC.

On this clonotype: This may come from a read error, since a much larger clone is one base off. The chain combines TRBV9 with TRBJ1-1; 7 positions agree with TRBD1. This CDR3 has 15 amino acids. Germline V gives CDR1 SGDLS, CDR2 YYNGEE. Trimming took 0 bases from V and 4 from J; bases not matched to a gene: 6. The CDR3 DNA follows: TGTGCCAGCAGCGTAGTGGCAGGGGGACGCACTGAAGCTTTCTTT. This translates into CASSVVAGGRTEAFF.

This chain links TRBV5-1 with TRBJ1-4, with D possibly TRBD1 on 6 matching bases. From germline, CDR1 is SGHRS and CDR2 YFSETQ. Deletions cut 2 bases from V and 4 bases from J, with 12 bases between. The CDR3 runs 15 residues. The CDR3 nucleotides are TGCGCCAGCAGCTTTGAACAGGGAATTAATGAAAAACTGTTTTTT. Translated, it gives CASSFEQGINEKLFF.

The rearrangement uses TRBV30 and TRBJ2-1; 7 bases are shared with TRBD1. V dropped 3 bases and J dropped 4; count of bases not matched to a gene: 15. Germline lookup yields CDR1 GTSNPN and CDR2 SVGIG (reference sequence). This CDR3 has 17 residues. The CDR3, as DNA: TGTGCCTGGAGAGGGGGCCCCCGGGTTGGGTTGTACAATGAGCAGTTCTTC. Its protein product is CAWRGGPRVGLYNEQFF.

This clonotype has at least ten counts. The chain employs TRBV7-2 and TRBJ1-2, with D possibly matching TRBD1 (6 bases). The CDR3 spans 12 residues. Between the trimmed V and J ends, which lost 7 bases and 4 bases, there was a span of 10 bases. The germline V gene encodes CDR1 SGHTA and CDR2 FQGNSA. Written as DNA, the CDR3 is TGTGCCAGCACAGGGACAAGCTATGGCTACACCTTC. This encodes CASTGTSYGYTF.

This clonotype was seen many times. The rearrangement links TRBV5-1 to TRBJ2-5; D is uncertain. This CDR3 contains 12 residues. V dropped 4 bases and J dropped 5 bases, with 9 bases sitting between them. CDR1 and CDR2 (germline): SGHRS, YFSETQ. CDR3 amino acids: CASSATSETQYF. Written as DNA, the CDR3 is TGCGCCAGCAGCGCGACATCGGAGACCCAGTACTTC.